The 18 T cell receptor beta chains reported below all come from one sample, sequenced in a study of T cell responses to AZD1222 COVID-19 vaccine (dated by TCRdb to the early 2020s). What the time point label conveys for this sample: baseline before first vaccination. Receptor amplification or capture employed the immunoSEQ multiplex PCR assay. Sourced from immuneACCESS, this table was stored by TCRdb with only in-frame sequences that have V and J called. A share of the clones is absent; for the studies checked, an unresolved V gene accounts for under half, and the remainder has no known explanation. The sample records more than 75,000 clones, just over 90% of which are singletons. The leading ten clones occupy about 5.2% of the sample. Sequences were derived from peripheral blood, sampled on day 0 of AZD1222 vaccination. Source of these receptors: an adult in good health.

This rearrangement joins TRBV5-1 to TRBJ1-2, with TRBD1 matching over 7 bases. Trimming cost V 3 bases and J 8 bases; bases outside gene matches: 10. The CDR3 totals 14 residues. Germline CDR1 is SGHRS and CDR2 is YFSETQ. For the CDR3, the DNA is TGCGCCAGCAGCTCAACGACAGGGACGAACGGCTACACCTTC. This codes for CASSSTTGTNGYTF.

The rearrangement uses TRBV6-5 and TRBJ2-7; a possible D gene is TRBD1 (6 bases). The CDR3 loop spans 15 amino acids. CDR1 and CDR2 (germline): MNHEY, SVGAGI. V lost 4 bases and J lost 6, with 19 bases in between. The CDR3 region is CASSFRQVGRGEQYF. CDR3 bases: TGTGCCAGCAGTTTCAGACAGGTGGGACGAGGCGAGCAGTACTTC.

The chain couples TRBV2 to TRBJ2-4, with D possibly being TRBD1 (5 bases). The CDR3 is 12 residues long. The germline V and J ends were trimmed by 6 bases and 6 bases, with 9 bases remaining between them. Germline loops: CDR1 SNHLY, CDR2 FYNNEI. The CDR3 spells CASSGDRNIQYF. CDR3 nucleotides: TGTGCCAGCAGCGGAGACAGAAACATTCAGTACTTC.

This chain uses TRBV3-1 (or the pseudogene TRBV3-2) with TRBJ2-7; D call uncertain. Germline V gene data show CDR1 as LGHDT and CDR2 as YNNKEL (reference sequence). Trimming cost V 0 bases and J 2 bases, with 8 bases left between them. The CDR3 totals 14 residues. CDR3 DNA sequence: TGTGCCAGCAGCCAAGATTACGGCCCCTACGAGCAGTACTTC. This sequence encodes CASSQDYGPYEQYF.

V gene TRBV12-3 or TRBV12-4 combines with J gene TRBJ1-5; D not certain. This CDR3 contains 12 residues. Trimming shortened V by 9 bases and J by 1 base, and 7 bases separated the two germline ends. CDR3 loop: CASSGSNQPQHF. DNA of the CDR3: TGTGCCAGTTCGGGGAGCAATCAGCCCCAGCATTTT.

The CDR3 region has the DNA TGTGCCAGCAGCCAAGGACAGGGGGGGGAGACCCAGTACTTC. This codes for CASSQGQGGETQYF. The rearrangement joins TRBV4-2 to TRBJ2-5; 9 nucleotides align to TRBD1. V lost 1 base to trimming and J lost 5 bases; unmatched junction nucleotides: 2. Looked up from germline, CDR1 is LGHNA and CDR2 is YNFKEQ. The CDR3 loop spans 14 amino acids.

This clone was recorded a few times. The chain uses TRBV2 and TRBJ2-1; no reliable D call. This CDR3 spans 12 amino acids. The V end lost 4 bases, the J end lost 5 bases, and 6 bases lay between the germline ends. CDR1 is SNHLY, CDR2 FYNNEI, per germline. The CDR3 DNA reads as TGTGCCAGCAGTGGCTGGGACAATGAGCAGTTCTTC. Encoded protein: CASSGWDNEQFF.

This clone was detected only once. Distinct nucleotide sequences in the sample also encode this CDR3. V usage is TRBV11-3 and J usage is TRBJ2-2; D possibly corresponds to TRBD2 (6 bases). Germline loops: CDR1 SGHNT, CDR2 YENEEA. This CDR3 spans 16 amino acids. The germline V and J ends were trimmed by 5 bases and 0 bases, with 13 bases remaining between them. This chain's CDR3 is CASSPSSETNTGELFF. CDR3 nucleotides: TGTGCCAGCAGCCCTTCTAGCGAAACGAACACCGGGGAGCTGTTTTTT.

The CDR3 DNA reads TGTGCCAGCGCCGAAACCGGGGACTCGACCTACGAGCAGTACTTC. Translated: CASAETGDSTYEQYF. The V and J genes are TRBV5-5 and TRBJ2-7, with a possible D match to TRBD2 (6 bases). The CDR3 extends over 15 amino acids. Germline lookup yields CDR1 SGHKS and CDR2 YYEKEE (reference sequence). Trimming took off 7 bases at V and 2 bases at J, with 19 bases between the two ends.

This chain uses TRBV9 with TRBJ2-1; either TRBD1 or TRBD2 may supply D (6 bases each). From germline, CDR1 is SGDLS and CDR2 YYNGEE. The V end was cut by 0 bases, the J end by 9 bases, with 7 bases between. This CDR3 is built from 12 residues. The CDR3 loop reads CASSVGGAEQFF. The CDR3 DNA follows: TGTGCCAGCAGCGTAGGGGGGGCTGAGCAGTTCTTC.

The chain employs TRBV7-6 and TRBJ2-1; D perhaps matches TRBD2 (5 bases). V dropped 0 bases and J dropped 7 bases, with 13 bases sitting between them. CDR1 SGHVS and CDR2 FNYEAQ come from the germline V gene. This CDR3 is built from 15 residues. CDR3 nucleotides: TGTGCCAGCAGCTTAGCATGGTCGGGCGGGAATGAGCAGTTCTTC. Its translation is CASSLAWSGGNEQFF.

The chain has TRBV6-6 and TRBJ2-3, with 9 bases that match TRBD2. J lost 4 bases, V lost 5 bases, and 16 bases had no gene match. Germline V lookup: CDR1 MNHNY, CDR2 SVGAGI (reference sequence). The CDR3 contains 18 residues. CDR3: CASSRSSGTSKGADTQYF. CDR3 in DNA: TGTGCCAGCAGTCGGTCTAGCGGGACCTCTAAGGGCGCAGATACGCAGTATTTT.

The rearrangement uses TRBV7-3 and TRBJ2-1; a weak D match, TRBD2 (6 bases). The V gene lost 5 bases and the J gene lost 3 bases, with 8 bases spanning the gap. This CDR3 has 13 amino acids. Germline V gene sequence: CDR1 SGHTA, CDR2 FQGTGA. The CDR3 DNA reads as TGTGCCAGCAGCACGGGGGACTACAATGAGCAGTTCTTC. This encodes CASSTGDYNEQFF. The full variable domain, in which reference TRBV7-3 and TRBJ2-1 provide the parts outside the CDR3, is GAGVSQTPSNKVTEKGKYVELRCDPISGHTALYWYRQSLGQGPEFLIYFQGTGAADDSGLPNDRFFAVRPEGSVSTLKIQRTERGDSAVYLCASSTGDYNEQFFGPGTRLTVL.

This sequence joins TRBV10-1 and TRBJ1-1; D possibly corresponds to TRBD1 (6 bases). CDR1 and CDR2 (germline): WNHNN, SYGVQD (reference sequence). The ends were cut back, 2 bases at V and 2 bases at J, with 9 bases in the middle. The CDR3 consists of 14 residues. CDR3 residues: CASSEGGSNTEAFF. The CDR3 bases are TGCGCCAGCAGTGAGGGGGGCAGTAACACTGAAGCTTTCTTT.

The genes are TRBV12-3 or TRBV12-4 and TRBJ2-7; no reliable D call. Trimming removed 5 bases at V and 1 base at J, with 9 bases between. The CDR3 has 13 amino acids. For the CDR3, the DNA is TGTGCCAGCAGTAAGGCCATATCCTACGAGCAGTACTTC. Encoded protein: CASSKAISYEQYF.

V usage is TRBV11-2 and J usage is TRBJ2-7; no reliable D call. V was shortened by 5 bases and J by 1 base, with 18 bases between the two germline ends. The CDR3 runs to 16 residues. Germline CDR1 reads SGHAT; CDR2 reads FQNNGV. CDR3 DNA sequence: TGTGCCAGCAGCAGCCAAAGGGCAAACCCTTCCTACGAGCAGTACTTC. Its translation is CASSSQRANPSYEQYF.

The chain combines TRBV7-2 with TRBJ1-2; 9 bases are shared with TRBD1. Germline assignment: CDR1 SGHTA and CDR2 FQGNSA. The CDR3 is made up of 13 amino acids. The V segment lost 4 bases and the J segment 6 bases; nucleotides outside the gene matches: 3. The chain's CDR3 is CASSWTGDNGYTF. The CDR3 nucleotides are TGTGCCAGCAGCTGGACAGGGGATAATGGCTACACCTTC. The full variable domain, completed using reference TRBV7-2 and TRBJ1-2, is GAGVSQSPSNKVTEKGKDVELRCDPISGHTALYWYRQSLGQGLEFLIYFQGNSAPDKSGLPSDRFSAERTGGSVSTLTIQRTQQEDSAVYLCASSWTGDNGYTFGSGTRLTVV.

The CDR3 DNA reads TGTGCCAGCAGTGTCTCGGGAGCGGGAGACTATGAGCAGTTCTTC. This encodes CASSVSGAGDYEQFF. This chain connects TRBV25-1 to TRBJ2-1; 8 bases map to TRBD2. The CDR3 contains 15 residues. V shed 4 bases, J shed 8 bases, and the junction held 10 bases outside the gene matches. CDR1 is MGHDK, CDR2 SYGVNS, per germline.